Below, 27 T cell receptor beta chains from the same sample are listed, as sequenced in a study of control samples from healthy donors and cancer patients. Libraries were prepared by immunoSEQ multiplex PCR; TCRdb keeps only in-frame clonotypes and omits some of them. The sample lists over 75,000 clones; roughly nine tenths were seen once. The sample comprised blood. These receptors were obtained from a man in his thirties or forties in good health.

The J gene is TRBJ2-1, the V gene TRBV19, with 12 nucleotides matching TRBD2. This CDR3 region has 18 residues. V gave up 5 bases and J gave up 6 bases; unmatched junction bases: 14. Per germline, CDR1 LNHDA and CDR2 SQIVND (reference sequence). The CDR3 is CASSFRRLAGVRRNEQFF. The CDR3 nucleotides read TGTGCCAGTAGTTTTCGACGACTAGCGGGAGTGCGTCGCAATGAGCAGTTCTTC.

The genes are TRBV7-2 and TRBJ2-1; 7 nucleotides match TRBD2. Germline CDR1 is SGHTA and CDR2 is FQGNSA. This CDR3 spans 15 amino acids. J lost 10 bases, V lost 5 bases, and 14 bases had no gene match. The DNA for the CDR3 is TGTGCCAGCAGCCTAGGGGCGGGAGCGGTAGTGGAGCAGTTCTTC. This translates into CASSLGAGAVVEQFF.

The chain carries TRBV3-1 (or the pseudogene TRBV3-2) and TRBJ1-2; TRBD1 agrees at 8 bases. After removal of 5 bases from V and 4 bases from J, the junction contained 3 bases not matched to a gene. CDR1 is LGHDT and CDR2 is YNNKEL in the germline V gene (reference sequence). This CDR3 contains 13 residues. In DNA, the CDR3 is TGTGCCAGCAGCTTGGACAGGGTCTATGGCTACACCTTC. This gives the protein CASSLDRVYGYTF.

The chain carries TRBV30 and TRBJ1-2, with D uncertain. The CDR3 is made up of 13 amino acids. CDR1 and CDR2 from the germline V gene are GTSNPN and SVGIG (reference sequence). Trimming cost V 0 bases and J 4 bases, with 9 bases left between them. The CDR3 loop reads CAWSVGLSYGYTF. Written as DNA, the CDR3 is TGTGCCTGGAGTGTAGGACTTTCCTATGGCTACACCTTC.

The chain is built from TRBV4-1 and TRBJ1-1, with 7 nucleotides matching TRBD1. Germline V lookup: CDR1 MGHRA, CDR2 YSYEKL. V was clipped by 3 bases and J by 0 bases; unmatched bases: 4. This CDR3 has 15 amino acids. In DNA, the CDR3 is TGCGCCAGCAGCCATTCGGGACAGTTGAACACTGAAGCTTTCTTT. Amino acids: CASSHSGQLNTEAFF.

This chain links TRBV11-2 with TRBJ1-2; 11 nucleotides match TRBD1. CDR1 is SGHAT, CDR2 FQNNGV, per germline. With V trimmed by 4 bases and J by 7 bases, 8 bases remained unmatched. CDR3 size: 15 residues. CDR3 bases: TGTGCCAGCAGCTCCGTGGACAGGGGGCACGGTGGCTACACCTTC. Its translation is CASSSVDRGHGGYTF.

The V call is TRBV7-3, the J call TRBJ2-3; D gene unclear. The V and J ends lost 4 bases and 6 bases respectively, with 11 bases between them. Per the germline V gene, CDR1 is SGHTA and CDR2 is FQGTGA. The CDR3 spans 13 residues. The DNA of the CDR3 is TGTGCCAGCAGCTGGGCAGTCCGGGATACGCAGTATTTT. This encodes CASSWAVRDTQYF. The whole variable domain, filled in from reference TRBV7-3 and TRBJ2-3, reads GAGVSQTPSNKVTEKGKYVELRCDPISGHTALYWYRQSLGQGPEFLIYFQGTGAADDSGLPNDRFFAVRPEGSVSTLKIQRTERGDSAVYLCASSWAVRDTQYFGPGTRLTVL.

V usage is TRBV2 and J usage is TRBJ1-1; a possible D gene is TRBD1 (5 bases). CDR1 SNHLY and CDR2 FYNNEI come from the germline V gene. Trimming stripped 6 bases from V and 1 base from J, with 15 bases between. The CDR3 sequence is 15 residues long. The CDR3 reads CASRGARGANTEAFF. The CDR3 nucleotides are TGTGCCAGCAGGGGAGCGCGGGGCGCGAACACTGAAGCTTTCTTT. Drawing the rest from reference TRBV2 and TRBJ1-1, the complete variable domain is EPEVTQTPSHQVTQMGQEVILRCVPISNHLYFYWYRQILGQKVEFLVSFYNNEISEKSEIFDDQFSVERPDGSNFTLKIRSTKLEDSAMYFCASRGARGANTEAFFGQGTRLTVV.

The chain uses TRBV13 and TRBJ2-5, with D unclear. Trimming cost V 5 bases and J 4 bases, with 8 bases left between them. The CDR3 covers 12 residues. From germline, CDR1 is PRHDT and CDR2 FYEKMQ (reference sequence). This CDR3 is CASSAATETQYF. The DNA of the CDR3 is TGTGCCAGCAGCGCGGCGACAGAGACCCAGTACTTC.

The chain uses TRBV7-9 and TRBJ2-1; 15 positions match TRBD2. J gave up 4 bases and V 5 bases, and 6 bases lay outside the gene matches. Per germline, CDR1 SEHNR and CDR2 FQNEAQ (reference sequence). The CDR3 consists of 17 residues. This chain's CDR3 is CASSPGLAGGGYNEQFF. CDR3 coding DNA: TGTGCCAGCAGCCCGGGACTAGCGGGAGGTGGGTACAATGAGCAGTTCTTC. Full variable domain (missing parts from reference TRBV7-9 and TRBJ2-1): DTGVSQNPRHKITKRGQNVTFRCDPISEHNRLYWYRQTLGQGPEFLTYFQNEAQLEKSRLLSDRFSAERPKGSFSTLEIQRTEQGDSAMYLCASSPGLAGGGYNEQFFGPGTRLTVL.

The genes are TRBV28 and TRBJ1-1; D gene uncertain. V shed 8 bases and J shed 1 base, with 8 bases lying between them. Germline lookup yields CDR1 MDHEN and CDR2 SYDVKM. This CDR3 is 12 amino acids long. The CDR3 bases are TGTGCCAGCCGGACCCCGAACACTGAAGCTTTCTTT. Translation: CASRTPNTEAFF. Full variable domain (rest looked up from reference TRBV28 and TRBJ1-1): DVKVTQSSRYLVKRTGEKVFLECVQDMDHENMFWYRQDPGLGLRLIYFSYDVKMKEKGDIPEGYSVSREKKERFSLILESASTNQTSMYLCASRTPNTEAFFGQGTRLTVV.

The rearrangement uses TRBV27 and TRBJ2-7, with TRBD2 as a possible D gene (7 bases). The CDR3 loop spans 15 amino acids. V was trimmed by 2 bases and J by 4 bases, leaving 15 bases between them. Germline lookup yields CDR1 MNHEY and CDR2 SMNVEV (reference sequence). For the CDR3, the DNA is TGTGCCAGCAGTTTAGGGGGGGCGCCGGTATACGAGCAGTACTTC. This codes for CASSLGGAPVYEQYF.

This clone occurred a few times. The gene calls are TRBV28 and TRBJ1-6; 9 positions agree with TRBD1. Germline V gene sequence: CDR1 MDHEN, CDR2 SYDVKM. The trim removed 2 bases at V and 9 bases at J, leaving 8 bases unmatched. This CDR3 is 16 amino acids long. CDR3 protein: CASSLGFTGGFSPLHF. Written as DNA, the CDR3 is TGTGCCAGCAGTTTAGGCTTTACAGGGGGCTTTTCACCCCTCCACTTT. The whole variable domain, remainder taken from reference TRBV28 and TRBJ1-6, is DVKVTQSSRYLVKRTGEKVFLECVQDMDHENMFWYRQDPGLGLRLIYFSYDVKMKEKGDIPEGYSVSREKKERFSLILESASTNQTSMYLCASSLGFTGGFSPLHFGNGTRLTVT.

As for this clone: This sample includes further DNA sequences coding for the same CDR3. V gene TRBV11-2 combines with J gene TRBJ2-1; 9 nucleotides align to TRBD2. The CDR3 covers 17 residues. V gave up 1 base and J gave up 0 bases; unmatched junction bases: 4. Germline loops: CDR1 SGHAT, CDR2 FQNNGV. Written as DNA, the CDR3 is TGTGCCAGCAGCTTAGGGCCGGGACTAGCCTCCTACAATGAGCAGTTCTTC. The encoded protein is CASSLGPGLASYNEQFF.

The gene calls are TRBV12-3 or TRBV12-4 and TRBJ2-7; D not resolved. The CDR3 covers 13 residues. The V end was cut by 1 base, the J end by 0 bases, with 4 bases between. The CDR3 DNA follows: TGTGCCAGCAGTTTAGAGGCCTCCTACGAGCAGTACTTC. Translating it yields CASSLEASYEQYF.

V and J are TRBV15 and TRBJ1-2; D is possibly TRBD1 (6 bases). The CDR3 sequence is 15 residues long. With 1 base removed from V and 6 bases from J, the gap between germline ends came to 15 bases. Germline loops: CDR1 LNHNV, CDR2 YYDKDF (reference sequence). Here the CDR3 DNA reads TGTGCCACCAGCAGAGGGGGGGCGGTCAGGAATGGCTACACCTTC. Encoded protein: CATSRGGAVRNGYTF.

The V and J genes are TRBV27 and TRBJ2-5; 12 bases line up with TRBD2. The CDR3 has 16 amino acids. The germline gives CDR1 MNHEY, CDR2 SMNVEV (reference sequence). Trimming removed 5 bases from V and 5 bases from J; junction bases left unmatched: 9. This CDR3 is CASSALLAGGRETQYF. In DNA, the CDR3 is TGTGCCAGCAGTGCCCTACTAGCGGGGGGCAGGGAGACCCAGTACTTC.

V gene TRBV5-1 combines with J gene TRBJ1-1; a weak D match, TRBD1 (5 bases). Trimming cost V 5 bases and J 1 base, with 12 bases left between them. Germline values: CDR1 SGHRS, CDR2 YFSETQ. The CDR3 consists of 14 residues. The CDR3 region has the DNA TGCGCCAGCAGTTCTACCCAGGGGAACACTGAAGCTTTCTTT. It codes for CASSSTQGNTEAFF.

The chain uses TRBV7-9 and TRBJ2-7; TRBD1 matches 9 bases. The V segment lost 1 base and the J segment 3 bases; nucleotides outside the gene matches: 7. The germline gives CDR1 SEHNR, CDR2 FQNEAQ (reference sequence). The CDR3 spans 16 residues. The CDR3 nucleotides are TGTGCCAGCAGCTTAGGCCTCGCGGGACAGGGCTACGAGCAGTACTTC. Translation gives CASSLGLAGQGYEQYF.

The chain joins TRBV14 to TRBJ2-7; D might be TRBD2 (7 bases). V was shortened by 5 bases and J by 2 bases, with 16 bases between the two germline ends. This CDR3 spans 15 amino acids. The germline gives CDR1 SGHDN, CDR2 FVKESK. This CDR3 reads CASSIGGSGAYEQYF. CDR3 coding DNA: TGTGCCAGCAGCATAGGGGGAAGCGGGGCCTACGAGCAGTACTTC.

This rearrangement joins TRBV4-2 to TRBJ2-2; D uncertain. Germline V gene lookup returns CDR1 LGHNA and CDR2 YNFKEQ. The CDR3 is 12 amino acids. V gave up 1 base and J gave up 4 bases, with 1 base separating them. CDR3 residues: CASSQGTGELFF. The CDR3 DNA sequence: TGTGCCAGCAGCCAAGGCACCGGGGAGCTGTTTTTT.

V is TRBV4-1 and J is TRBJ2-7; D tentatively reads TRBD1 or TRBD2 (6 bases each). V was cut by 5 bases and J by 7 bases, with 21 bases left in between. The CDR3 loop spans 15 amino acids. Germline values: CDR1 MGHRA, CDR2 YSYEKL. The CDR3 loop is CASSLISQGLEEQYF. CDR3 DNA: TGCGCCAGCAGCTTAATTTCACAGGGACTCGAAGAGCAGTACTTC.

This clone was counted a single time. The V call is TRBV19, the J call TRBJ2-1; possibly TRBD1 for D (6 bases). This CDR3 is 14 amino acids long. Trimming took 0 bases from V and 6 from J, leaving 9 bases between them. CDR1 is LNHDA and CDR2 is SQIVND in the germline V gene (reference sequence). The DNA for the CDR3 is TGTGCCAGTAGTATAGACCGGACAGTCAATGAGCAGTTCTTC. Protein sequence: CASSIDRTVNEQFF.

The chain employs TRBV4-1 and TRBJ1-1; perhaps TRBD1 as D (6 bases). This CDR3 spans 16 amino acids. The germline gives CDR1 MGHRA, CDR2 YSYEKL. Trimming cost V 1 base and J 4 bases, with 16 bases left between them. The CDR3 bases are TGCGCCAGCAGCCAAGTCCAAGGGGGGCTTGGCACTGAAGCTTTCTTT. It translates to CASSQVQGGLGTEAFF.

The genes are TRBV3-1 (or the pseudogene TRBV3-2) and TRBJ2-5, with D unclear. The V end was cut by 0 bases, the J end by 5 bases, with 4 bases between. This CDR3 spans 12 amino acids. Germline CDR1 is LGHDT and CDR2 is YNNKEL (reference sequence). The CDR3 nucleotides read TGTGCCAGCAGCCAAGAGGGGGAGACCCAGTACTTC. This sequence encodes CASSQEGETQYF.

The chain combines TRBV12-3 or TRBV12-4 with TRBJ2-2; D call uncertain. Trimming cost V 6 bases and J 4 bases, with 3 bases left between them. CDR3 length: 11 residues. The CDR3 sequence is CASRGTGELFF. CDR3 nucleotide sequence: TGTGCCAGCAGAGGCACCGGGGAGCTGTTTTTT.

This chain uses TRBV4-1 with TRBJ2-7; D might be TRBD2 (6 bases). The CDR3 sequence is 15 residues long. Trimming shortened V by 7 bases and J by 2 bases, and 18 bases separated the two germline ends. The V gene's germline CDR1 is MGHRA and CDR2 YSYEKL. CDR3 sequence: CASTPGLPGPYEQYF. CDR3 DNA: TGCGCCAGCACCCCGGGACTTCCTGGACCCTACGAGCAGTACTTC.